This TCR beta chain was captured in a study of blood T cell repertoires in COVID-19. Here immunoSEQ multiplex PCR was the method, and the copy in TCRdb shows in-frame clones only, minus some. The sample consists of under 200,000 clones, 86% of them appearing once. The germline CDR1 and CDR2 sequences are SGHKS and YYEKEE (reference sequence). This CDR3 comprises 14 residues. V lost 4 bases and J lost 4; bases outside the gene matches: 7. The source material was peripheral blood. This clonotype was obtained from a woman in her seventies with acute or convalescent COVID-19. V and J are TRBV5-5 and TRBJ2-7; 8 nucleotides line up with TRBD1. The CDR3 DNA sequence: TGTGCCAGCAGCCTTGACAGGGGTTCGTACGAGCAGTACTTC. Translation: CASSLDRGSYEQYF.